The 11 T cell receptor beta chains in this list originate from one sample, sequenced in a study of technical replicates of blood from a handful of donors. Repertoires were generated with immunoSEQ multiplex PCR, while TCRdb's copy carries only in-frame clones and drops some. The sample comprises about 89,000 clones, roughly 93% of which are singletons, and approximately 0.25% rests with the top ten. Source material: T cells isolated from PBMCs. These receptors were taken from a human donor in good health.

The CDR3, as DNA: TGCGCCAGCAGCTGGGGTAGCGGGGGGGGAGATACGCAGTATTTT. Translated, it gives CASSWGSGGGDTQYF. The J gene is TRBJ2-3, the V gene TRBV5-1; 11 bases line up with TRBD2. The germline CDR1 and CDR2 sequences are SGHRS and YFSETQ. CDR3 length equals 15 residues. With V trimmed by 3 bases and J by 5 bases, 5 bases remained unmatched.

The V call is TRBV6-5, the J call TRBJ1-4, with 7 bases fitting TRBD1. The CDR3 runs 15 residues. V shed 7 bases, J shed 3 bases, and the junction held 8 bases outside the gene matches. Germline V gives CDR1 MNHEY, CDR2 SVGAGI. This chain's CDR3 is CASITRDSPNEKLFF. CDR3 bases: TGTGCCAGCATCACCAGGGACAGTCCTAATGAAAAACTGTTTTTT.

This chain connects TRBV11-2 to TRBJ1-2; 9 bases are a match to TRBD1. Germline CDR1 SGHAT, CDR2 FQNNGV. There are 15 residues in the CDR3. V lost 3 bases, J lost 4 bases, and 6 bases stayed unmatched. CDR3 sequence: CASSFAGTGTYGYTF. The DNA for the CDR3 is TGTGCCAGCAGCTTTGCCGGGACAGGGACCTATGGCTACACCTTC.

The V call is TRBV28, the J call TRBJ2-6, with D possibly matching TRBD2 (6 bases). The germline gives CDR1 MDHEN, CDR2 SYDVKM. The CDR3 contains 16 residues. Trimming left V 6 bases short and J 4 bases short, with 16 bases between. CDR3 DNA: TGTGCCAGCAGCTTAGTTGGGGGGACCGGGGCCAACGTCCTGACTTTC. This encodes CASSLVGGTGANVLTF.

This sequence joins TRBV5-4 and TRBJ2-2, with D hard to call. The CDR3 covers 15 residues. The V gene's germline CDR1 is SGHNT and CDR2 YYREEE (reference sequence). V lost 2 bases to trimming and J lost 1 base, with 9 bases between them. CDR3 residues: CASSFEPLNTGELFF. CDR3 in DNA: TGTGCCAGCAGCTTTGAGCCCCTGAACACCGGGGAGCTGTTTTTT.

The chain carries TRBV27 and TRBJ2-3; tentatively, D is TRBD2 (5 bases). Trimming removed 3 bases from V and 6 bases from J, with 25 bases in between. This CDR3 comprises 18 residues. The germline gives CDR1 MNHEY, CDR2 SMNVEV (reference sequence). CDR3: CASSLGRALAQPGDTQYF. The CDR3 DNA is TGTGCCAGCAGTTTGGGCCGGGCGCTAGCCCAACCGGGGGATACGCAGTATTTT.

This CDR3 reads CSVEMTLGGGRQETQYF. The CDR3 nucleotides are TGCAGCGTTGAAATGACGCTCGGCGGGGGGAGGCAAGAGACCCAGTACTTC. The genes are TRBV29-1 and TRBJ2-5, with TRBD2 identical over 8 bases. CDR3 length: 17 amino acids. V dropped 2 bases and J dropped 2; count of bases not matched to a gene: 13. Germline V lookup: CDR1 SQVTM, CDR2 ANQGSEA.

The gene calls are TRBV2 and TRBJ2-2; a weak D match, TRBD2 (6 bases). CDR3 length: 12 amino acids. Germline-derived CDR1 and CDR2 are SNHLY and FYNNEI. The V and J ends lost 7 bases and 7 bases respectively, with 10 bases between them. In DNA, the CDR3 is TGTGCCAGCATCTTGGGGGGCGGGGAGCTGTTTTTT. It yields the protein CASILGGGELFF.

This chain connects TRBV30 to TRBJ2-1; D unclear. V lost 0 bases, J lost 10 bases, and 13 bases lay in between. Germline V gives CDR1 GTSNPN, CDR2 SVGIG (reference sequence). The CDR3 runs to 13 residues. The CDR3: CAWSVVPTYEQFF. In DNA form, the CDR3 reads TGTGCCTGGAGTGTGGTGCCAACCTACGAGCAGTTCTTC.

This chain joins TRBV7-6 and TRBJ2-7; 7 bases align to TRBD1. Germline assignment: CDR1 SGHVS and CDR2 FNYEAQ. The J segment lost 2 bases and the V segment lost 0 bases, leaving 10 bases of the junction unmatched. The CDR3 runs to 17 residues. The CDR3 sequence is CASSLAEGAAPPYEQYF. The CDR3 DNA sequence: TGTGCCAGCAGCTTAGCTGAGGGGGCGGCCCCCCCCTACGAGCAGTACTTC. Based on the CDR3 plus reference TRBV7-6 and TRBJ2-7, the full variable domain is GAGVSQSPRYKVTKRGQDVALRCDPISGHVSLYWYRQALGQGPEFLTYFNYEAQQDKSGLPNDRFSAERPEGSISTLTIQRTEQRDSAMYRCASSLAEGAAPPYEQYFGPGTRLTVT.

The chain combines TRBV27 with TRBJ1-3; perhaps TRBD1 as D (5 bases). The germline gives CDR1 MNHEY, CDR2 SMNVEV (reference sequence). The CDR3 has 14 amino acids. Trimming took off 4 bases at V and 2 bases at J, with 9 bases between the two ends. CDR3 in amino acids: CASSSGGTGNTIYF. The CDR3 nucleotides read TGTGCCAGCAGTTCGGGGGGAACTGGAAACACCATATATTTT.